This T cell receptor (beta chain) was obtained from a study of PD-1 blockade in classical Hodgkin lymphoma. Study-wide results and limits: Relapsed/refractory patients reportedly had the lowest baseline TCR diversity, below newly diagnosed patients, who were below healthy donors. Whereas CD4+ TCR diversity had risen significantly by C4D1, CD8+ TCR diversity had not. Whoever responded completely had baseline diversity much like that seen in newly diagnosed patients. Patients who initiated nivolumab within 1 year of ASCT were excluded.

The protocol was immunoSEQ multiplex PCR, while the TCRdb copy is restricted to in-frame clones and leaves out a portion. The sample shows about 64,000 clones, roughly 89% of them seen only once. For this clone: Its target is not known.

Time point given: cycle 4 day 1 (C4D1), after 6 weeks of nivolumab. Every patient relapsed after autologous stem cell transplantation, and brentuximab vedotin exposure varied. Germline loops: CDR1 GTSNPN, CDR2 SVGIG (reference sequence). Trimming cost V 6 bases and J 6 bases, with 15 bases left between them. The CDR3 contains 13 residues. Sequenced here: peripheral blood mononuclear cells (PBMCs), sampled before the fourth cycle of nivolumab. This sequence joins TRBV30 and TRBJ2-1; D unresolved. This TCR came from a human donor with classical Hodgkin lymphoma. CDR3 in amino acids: CACSPVSPNEQFF. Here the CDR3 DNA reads TGTGCCTGTAGCCCGGTCTCACCCAATGAGCAGTTCTTC.